The entry that follows covers one T cell receptor beta chain sequence. The CDR3 spans 17 residues. Germline V gene data show CDR1 as SGDLS and CDR2 as YYNGEE. J gave up 2 bases and V 4 bases, and 10 bases lay outside the gene matches. The data derive from a study of T cell responses to AZD1222 COVID-19 vaccine. Profiled with immunoSEQ multiplex PCR; TCRdb holds only in-frame clones, not every one. The data hold 120,000 or so clones, with approximately 83% observed a single time. The rearrangement joins TRBV9 to TRBJ2-2; the match to TRBD2 covers 8 bases. The TCR comes from an adult in good health. Sequences were derived from peripheral blood, sampled on day 0 of AZD1222 vaccination. In DNA form, the CDR3 reads TGTGCCAGCAGCCAGCGGGGACGGGGGGGTAACACCGGGGAGCTGTTTTTT. Amino acids: CASSQRGRGGNTGELFF.